The 8 T cell receptor beta chains below come from one sample, sequenced in a study of T cells expressing NK-cell markers. TCRdb reprocessed the 5' RACE reads, keeping one entry per CDR3 protein, no DNA. In all, the sample yields about 390,000 distinct CDR3 sequences. Input material: blood T cells: a sorted CD56 or NKG2C T cell subset, CD4+ or CD8+ T cells, or bulk PBMC T cells (not recorded which). Receptors originate from a woman between 45 and 65 years old in good health.

The rearrangement links TRBV11-2 to TRBJ2-1. The CDR3 is 13 residues long. The V gene's germline CDR1 is SGHAT and CDR2 FQNNGV. The CDR3 sequence: CASSSVLENEQFF.

The chain links TRBV7-7 to TRBJ2-3. Germline V gene data show CDR1 as SSHAT and CDR2 as FNYEAQ (reference sequence). The CDR3 length is 14 residues. The CDR3 loop reads CASSFSVFSDTQYF.

This rearrangement joins TRBV12-5 to TRBJ2-1. The CDR3 spans 15 residues. The germline V gene encodes CDR1 LGHNT and CDR2 FRNRAP. The CDR3 protein is CASGLVGSSYNEQFF.

The V and J genes are TRBV15 and TRBJ2-5; the TRBD2 assignment by TCRdb is unverifiable without DNA. Germline CDR1 and CDR2: LNHNV and YYDKDF (reference sequence). The CDR3 consists of 16 residues. This CDR3 reads CATSRTGTIGEETQYF.

V is TRBV20-1 and J is TRBJ2-7; the D call from TCRdb, TRBD2, cannot be confirmed without DNA. Per the germline V gene, CDR1 is DFQATT and CDR2 is SNEGSKA (reference sequence). The CDR3 runs to 16 residues. The CDR3 region is CSARGTSGTNLYEQYF.

The V gene is TRBV20-1, the J gene TRBJ2-1; with no DNA, the TCRdb D assignment of TRBD2 cannot be verified. Germline V gene lookup returns CDR1 DFQATT and CDR2 SNEGSKA (reference sequence). The CDR3 runs to 12 residues. CDR3 sequence reads: CSATDFSNEQFF.

This chain links TRBV18 with TRBJ2-7. CDR1 KGHSH and CDR2 LQKENI come from the germline V gene. The CDR3 runs to 13 residues. The CDR3 reads CASSPLLNDEQYF.

The rearrangement joins TRBV10-2 to TRBJ2-5; TCRdb names TRBD2, which stays unverified in the absence of DNA. Germline V CDR1 and CDR2: WSHSY, SAAADI. This CDR3 has 19 residues. The CDR3 region is CASSPRKVAGGAYQETQYF.